This TCR beta chain originates from a study of post-analysis software for immune sequencing data. Whole-study context: As for disease course, relapsing-remitting, secondary progressive and progressive-relapsing multiple sclerosis were all included. Study outcomes and limitations: There were five or six TRBV segments more frequent in patients than controls, and TRBV5-6, TRBV5-1 and TRBV20-1 were among them. The normalized Chao1 diversity of multiple sclerosis patients was significantly lower than that of controls.

The TCR beta cDNA libraries contained unique molecular identifiers. Yield was 450,000 to 650,000 cDNA molecules from around 1 to 9.1 million T cells. TCRdb re-analysed the PCR reads in MiXCR, keeping a single row per CDR3 protein. The table shows 450,000 or so distinct CDR3 sequences, with over 35% occurring only once. CDR3 length: 13 amino acids. V was cut by 7 bases and J by 11 bases, with 24 bases left in between. Germline-derived CDR1 and CDR2 are SQVTM and ANQGSEA. With regard to this clonotype: The antigen is not known.

Sequenced: blood. J is TRBJ2-7 and V is TRBV29-1; the D is unclear. The receptor was derived from a girl aged 5 to 17 with multiple sclerosis. The CDR3 sequence is CSARKGSQVLEYF. The CDR3 DNA sequence: TGCAGCGCCCGAAAAGGGTCTCAGGTATTGGAGTACTTC.